This T cell receptor beta chain was recovered during a study of T cell changes during pregnancy in multiple sclerosis. Some clones are missing from TCRdb's copy, which holds only in-frame ones; the method was immunoSEQ multiplex PCR. The sample carries fewer than 150,000 clones, 90% to 98% recorded once. The origin of this receptor is a female donor with multiple sclerosis, enrolled in a pregnancy study. The source was peripheral blood, collected after pregnancy.

CDR3 sequence reads: CASSQVSYNEQFF. The CDR3 nucleotides are TGCGCCAGCAGCCAAGTTTCTTACAATGAGCAGTTCTTC. The rearrangement joins TRBV4-3 to TRBJ2-1; no clear D gene. The germline V gene encodes CDR1 LGHNA and CDR2 YSLEER. V was clipped by 1 base and J by 4 bases, with 5 bases between them. This CDR3 is 13 amino acids long.